One sample yielded the 25 T cell receptor beta chains listed below, sequenced in a study of PD-L1 blockade in urothelial cancer. Assay: immunoSEQ multiplex PCR; the TCRdb copy retains only in-frame clones and omits some. Of 35,000 or so clones listed, 84% are singletons. The time point: pretreatment peripheral blood. The sequences come from PBMCs, collected around atezolizumab (anti-PD-L1) treatment. Receptors originate from a man in his 60s with urothelial cancer.

The gene calls are TRBV27 and TRBJ2-7; 7 bases align to TRBD1. Trimming at V came to 6 bases and at J to 0 bases, leaving 8 bases not matched to a gene. There are 15 residues in the CDR3. Germline-derived CDR1 and CDR2 are MNHEY and SMNVEV (reference sequence). As DNA, the CDR3 is TGTGCCAGCAGATATACAGGGGCTATCTCCTACGAGCAGTACTTC. This codes for CASRYTGAISYEQYF.

The chain combines TRBV4-1 with TRBJ1-5, with 7 nucleotides matching TRBD1. Trimming removed 1 base from V and 6 bases from J; junction bases left unmatched: 3. The germline gives CDR1 MGHRA, CDR2 YSYEKL. The CDR3 runs 14 residues. The CDR3 coding sequence is TGCGCCAGCAGCCAAGGACAGGGAGCTCAGCCCCAGCATTTT. Encoded protein: CASSQGQGAQPQHF.

This chain links TRBV19 with TRBJ2-3; D is possibly TRBD2 (6 bases). The CDR3 length is 15 residues. V lost 5 bases and J 4 bases, leaving 16 bases between the germline ends. Germline CDR1 reads LNHDA; CDR2 reads SQIVND (reference sequence). The CDR3 coding sequence is TGTGCCAGTAGTGCTAGCGTTTCCTCGTCAGATACGCAGTATTTT. Protein product: CASSASVSSSDTQYF.

This clone was observed a handful of times. The rearrangement joins TRBV10-3 to TRBJ2-6; D is perhaps TRBD2 (5 bases). Germline V lookup: CDR1 ENHRY, CDR2 SYGVKD. Trimming pared 3 bases from V and 2 bases from J, leaving 8 bases between. The length of the CDR3 is 15 residues. CDR3 in DNA: TGTGCCATCAGTGATTCCGGGACTGGGGCCAACGTCCTGACTTTC. Its protein product is CAISDSGTGANVLTF.

This clone was seen only once. V and J are TRBV5-5 and TRBJ2-7; TRBD2 agrees at 14 bases. The CDR3 totals 16 residues. J gave up 2 bases and V 4 bases, and 5 bases lay outside the gene matches. Germline CDR1 reads SGHKS; CDR2 reads YYEKEE (reference sequence). The CDR3 DNA reads TGTGCCAGCAGCCTTGGACTAGCGGGAGGTCCCTACGAGCAGTACTTC. Amino acid sequence: CASSLGLAGGPYEQYF.

This clone was counted a single time. This chain links TRBV5-4 with TRBJ2-5; 8 bases fit TRBD2. CDR1 is SGHNT, CDR2 YYREEE, per germline (reference sequence). The CDR3 length is 16 residues. Unmatched junction bases numbered 9, after V lost 0 bases and J lost 5 bases. CDR3 nucleotides: TGTGCCAGCAGCTTGGAACTAGCGGACCCTGGGGAGACCCAGTACTTC. Amino acids: CASSLELADPGETQYF.

J is TRBJ1-1 and V is TRBV5-1; the D gene is possibly TRBD1 (6 bases). This CDR3 has 13 residues. Germline loops: CDR1 SGHRS, CDR2 YFSETQ. V was cut by 0 bases and J by 6 bases, with 9 bases left in between. CDR3 protein: CASSLAQGSEAFF. In DNA, the CDR3 is TGCGCCAGCAGCTTGGCTCAGGGGTCTGAAGCTTTCTTT.

CDR3 nucleotides: TGTGCCAGCAGCTTGAGGGCTAGCGGGGGGGGCACAGATACGCAGTATTTT. Amino acid sequence: CASSLRASGGGTDTQYF. The chain uses TRBV5-4 and TRBJ2-3; 12 nucleotides match TRBD2. This CDR3 contains 17 residues. After removal of 1 base from V and 1 base from J, the junction contained 4 bases not matched to a gene. Germline assignment: CDR1 SGHNT and CDR2 YYREEE (reference sequence).

This chain joins TRBV19 and TRBJ2-7; tentatively, D is TRBD2 (6 bases). The V and J ends lost 11 bases and 6 bases respectively, with 14 bases between them. This CDR3 region has 11 residues. Germline V gives CDR1 LNHDA, CDR2 SQIVND (reference sequence). CDR3 amino acids: CASRRGGEQYF. The CDR3 nucleotides are TGTGCCTCTAGAAGGGGAGGCGAGCAGTACTTC.

The chain combines TRBV2 with TRBJ2-3; D might be TRBD2 (6 bases). This CDR3 spans 14 amino acids. The ends were cut back, 6 bases at V and 5 bases at J, with 15 bases in the middle. The V gene's germline CDR1 is SNHLY and CDR2 FYNNEI. The DNA for the CDR3 is TGTGCCAGCAGGGGGACTGGTCCAAGAGATACGCAGTATTTT. Amino acid sequence: CASRGTGPRDTQYF.

The V call is TRBV9, the J call TRBJ2-5, with 8 bases aligning to TRBD2. The germline CDR1 and CDR2 sequences are SGDLS and YYNGEE. This CDR3 contains 17 residues. The V and J ends lost 0 bases and 2 bases, in that order; junction bases with no gene match: 9. The CDR3, as DNA: TGTGCCAGCAGCGTAGCGGCCCGGGGGGGCCGGCAAGAGACCCAGTACTTC. Translated, it gives CASSVAARGGRQETQYF.

V gene TRBV4-3 combines with J gene TRBJ2-7; 7 positions agree with TRBD2. The CDR3 length is 15 residues. Per the germline V gene, CDR1 is LGHNA and CDR2 is YSLEER. Trimming cost V 0 bases and J 3 bases; bases outside gene matches: 5. The CDR3 DNA reads as TGCGCCAGCAGCCAAGACTACAGGACTAGCTACGAGCAGTACTTC. Its protein product is CASSQDYRTSYEQYF.

V and J are TRBV7-8 and TRBJ1-5, with D perhaps matching TRBD1 (6 bases). The CDR3 spans 16 residues. V lost 5 bases, J lost 0 bases, and 14 bases lay in between. The germline V gene has CDR1 SGHVS and CDR2 FQNEAQ. The CDR3 is CASSDRTAYSNQPQHF. CDR3 bases: TGTGCCAGCAGCGATAGGACAGCGTATAGCAATCAGCCCCAGCATTTT. The full variable domain, its missing parts supplied by reference TRBV7-8 and TRBJ1-5, is GAGVSQSPRYKVAKRGQDVALRCDPISGHVSLFWYQQALGQGPEFLTYFQNEAQLDKSGLPSDRFFAERPEGSVSTLKIQRTQQEDSAVYLCASSDRTAYSNQPQHFGDGTRLSIL.

Of note for this clone: Germline is not matched at one junction end, which may reflect a read error. The chain has TRBV9 and TRBJ2-2; 11 nucleotides align to TRBD2. Germline V gene data show CDR1 as SGDLS and CDR2 as YYNGEE. The CDR3 has 22 amino acids. This CDR3 reads CASSVATEGLAGGRREHRGAVF. The CDR3 DNA reads as TGCGCCAGCAGCGTAGCTACGGAGGGTTTAGCGGGAGGGCGTCGGGAACACCGGGGAGCTGTTTTT.

V gene TRBV27 combines with J gene TRBJ2-5; 8 nucleotides align to TRBD2. This CDR3 is built from 14 residues. The J segment lost 7 bases and the V segment lost 6 bases, leaving 10 bases of the junction unmatched. Germline values: CDR1 MNHEY, CDR2 SMNVEV (reference sequence). CDR3 nucleotides: TGTGCCAGCAGGGGGACTAGTACAAGATTGACCCAGTACTTC. As protein: CASRGTSTRLTQYF.

The V call is TRBV11-2, the J call TRBJ1-1, with D possibly matching TRBD1 (5 bases). This CDR3 has 14 residues. The V gene lost 0 bases and the J gene lost 2 bases, with 7 bases spanning the gap. From germline, CDR1 is SGHAT and CDR2 FQNNGV. CDR3 sequence: CASSLDRVNTEAFF. In DNA form, the CDR3 reads TGTGCCAGCAGCTTAGACAGGGTCAACACTGAAGCTTTCTTT.

The rearrangement links TRBV29-1 to TRBJ2-1; 7 bases agree with TRBD1. From germline, CDR1 is SQVTM and CDR2 ANQGSEA. The CDR3 spans 13 residues. Trimming at V came to 6 bases and at J to 9 bases, leaving 11 bases not matched to a gene. CDR3 nucleotide sequence: TGCAGCGTCAACAAGGGGACAGAGGGTGAGCAGTTCTTC. Translated, it gives CSVNKGTEGEQFF.

This clone was found a few times. The chain carries TRBV4-1 and TRBJ2-2; TRBD2 aligns across 8 bases. The trim removed 2 bases at V and 6 bases at J, leaving 5 bases unmatched. Germline lookup yields CDR1 MGHRA and CDR2 YSYEKL. CDR3 length equals 15 residues. DNA for the CDR3: TGCGCCAGCAGCCAATTACGGGAGGGAGCCGGGGAGCTGTTTTTT. It translates to CASSQLREGAGELFF.

V gene TRBV19 combines with J gene TRBJ2-7, with 8 bases lining up with TRBD1. The CDR3 consists of 13 residues. Germline CDR1 is LNHDA and CDR2 is SQIVND (reference sequence). J gave up 6 bases and V 4 bases, and 5 bases lay outside the gene matches. The CDR3 spells CASSTDRGFEQYF. CDR3 DNA sequence: TGTGCCAGTAGTACAGACAGGGGATTCGAGCAGTACTTC.

V is TRBV11-3 and J is TRBJ2-3, with D tentatively TRBD2 (6 bases). The germline CDR1 and CDR2 sequences are SGHNT and YENEEA. The CDR3 loop spans 16 amino acids. Deletions cut 0 bases from V and 0 bases from J, with 10 bases between. The DNA for the CDR3 is TGTGCCAGCAGCTTAGAAGCGGGTACGAGCACAGATACGCAGTATTTT. This translates into CASSLEAGTSTDTQYF.

The sample holds one count of this clone. The rearrangement joins TRBV12-5 to TRBJ1-2; maybe TRBD1 (5 bases). V lost 5 bases and J lost 6, with 16 bases in between. The germline gives CDR1 LGHNT, CDR2 FRNRAP. The CDR3 length is 14 residues. The CDR3 bases are TGTGCTAGTGGTCCCCCGGCAGGGTACCATGGCTACACCTTC. It is translated as CASGPPAGYHGYTF.

This sequence joins TRBV7-2 and TRBJ2-3; 10 nucleotides agree with TRBD1. The length of the CDR3 is 16 residues. The germline V gene has CDR1 SGHTA and CDR2 FQGNSA. Unmatched junction bases numbered 6, after V lost 5 bases and J lost 1 base. Here the CDR3 reads CASSLRGTGGTDTQYF. CDR3 DNA: TGTGCCAGCAGCCTTAGGGGGACAGGGGGCACAGATACGCAGTATTTT.

The chain combines TRBV7-8 with TRBJ2-3; 7 bases fit TRBD2. This CDR3 contains 18 residues. V lost 1 base to trimming and J lost 0 bases; unmatched junction nucleotides: 10. Looked up from germline, CDR1 is SGHVS and CDR2 is FQNEAQ. Here the CDR3 reads CASSLGRRLAGSTDTQYF. For the CDR3, the DNA is TGTGCCAGCAGCTTAGGTCGGCGACTAGCTGGTAGCACAGATACGCAGTATTTT. The full variable domain, its missing parts supplied by reference TRBV7-8 and TRBJ2-3, is GAGVSQSPRYKVAKRGQDVALRCDPISGHVSLFWYQQALGQGPEFLTYFQNEAQLDKSGLPSDRFFAERPEGSVSTLKIQRTQQEDSAVYLCASSLGRRLAGSTDTQYFGPGTRLTVL.

The CDR3 is CASSPGQGSYEQYF. The CDR3 nucleotides are TGTGCCAGCTCGCCGGGACAGGGATCCTACGAGCAGTACTTC. This rearrangement joins TRBV18 to TRBJ2-7; 9 nucleotides line up with TRBD1. Germline CDR1 and CDR2: KGHSH and LQKENI. Losses at the gene ends were 6 bases for V and 1 base for J; bases not matched to a gene: 4. This CDR3 spans 14 amino acids.

In regard to this clone: The sample carries other DNA sequences with the same CDR3. The genes are TRBV19 and TRBJ2-1, with TRBD2 as a possible D gene (6 bases). Germline V gene sequence: CDR1 LNHDA, CDR2 SQIVND (reference sequence). The CDR3 totals 13 residues. The V end lost 5 bases, the J end lost 4 bases, and 9 bases lay between the germline ends. The CDR3 nucleotides read TGTGCCAGTAGTCCCCGGGGGTACAATGAGCAGTTCTTC. Amino acid sequence: CASSPRGYNEQFF. Complete variable domain (other parts from reference TRBV19 and TRBJ2-1): DGGITQSPKYLFRKEGQNVTLSCEQNLNHDAMYWYRQDPGQGLRLIYYSQIVNDFQKGDIAEGYSVSREKKESFPLTVTSAQKNPTAFYLCASSPRGYNEQFFGPGTRLTVL.